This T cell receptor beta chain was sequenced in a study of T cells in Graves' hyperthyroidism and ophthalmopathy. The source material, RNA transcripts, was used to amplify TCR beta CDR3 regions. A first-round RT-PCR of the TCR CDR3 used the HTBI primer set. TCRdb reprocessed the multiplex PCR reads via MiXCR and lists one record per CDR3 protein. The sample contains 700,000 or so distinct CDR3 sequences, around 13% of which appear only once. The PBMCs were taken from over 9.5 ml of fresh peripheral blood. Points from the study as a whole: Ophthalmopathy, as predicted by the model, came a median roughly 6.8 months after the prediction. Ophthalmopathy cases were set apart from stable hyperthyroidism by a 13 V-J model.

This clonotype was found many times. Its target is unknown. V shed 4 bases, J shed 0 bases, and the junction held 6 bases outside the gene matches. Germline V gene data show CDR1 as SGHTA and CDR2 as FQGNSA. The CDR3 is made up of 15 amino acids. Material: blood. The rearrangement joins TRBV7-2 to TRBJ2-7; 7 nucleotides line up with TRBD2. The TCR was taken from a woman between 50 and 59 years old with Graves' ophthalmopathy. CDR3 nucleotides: TGTGCCAGCAGCTCGACTAGCCATCTCTCCTACGAGCAGTACTTC. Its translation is CASSSTSHLSYEQYF.